The present TCR beta chain was sequenced within a study of blood T cell repertoires in COVID-19. TCRdb's table, derived via immunoSEQ multiplex PCR, lists solely in-frame clones and lacks some. Of over 90,000 clones listed, about 89% were seen once; the top ten hold 3% to 4%. The CDR3 spans 15 residues. The germline gives CDR1 SGDLS, CDR2 YYNGEE. With 0 bases removed from V and 5 bases from J, the gap between germline ends came to 12 bases. This chain connects TRBV9 to TRBJ2-1, with D possibly matching TRBD1 (7 bases). Sequences were obtained from peripheral blood. This sequence originates from a woman between 70 and 85 years old with acute or convalescent COVID-19. The CDR3 nucleotides read TGTGCCAGCAGCGTAGGGGCAGGGGGGCACAATGAGCAGTTCTTC. Residues: CASSVGAGGHNEQFF.